The entry that follows covers one T cell receptor (beta chain) sequence. Its antigen is unidentified. Via MiXCR, TCRdb re-called the RT-PCR reads, giving one row per CDR3 protein. This sample carries under 550,000 distinct CDR3 sequences, around 7.9% of them seen once, and the ten largest clones take around 13%. This specimen comes from a study of response to subunit inactivated influenza vaccine. Whole-study findings and limits: After each seasonal influenza vaccination, few new T cells are recruited, the authors suggested.

CDR1 MNHEY and CDR2 SMNVEV come from the germline V gene (reference sequence). This CDR3 contains 14 residues. V was clipped by 6 bases and J by 0 bases, with 8 bases between them. The chain links TRBV27 to TRBJ2-2; D is unresolved. This sequence was found in a man aged 45 to 75 who received an inactivated influenza vaccine. Sequenced material: PBMCs from blood, taken roughly 24 months after vaccination. Here the CDR3 DNA reads TGTGCCAGCAGGCAATACGCGAACACCGGGGAGCTGTTTTTT. It translates to CASRQYANTGELFF.